These T cell receptor beta chains were read from a single sample in a study of blood T cell repertoires in COVID-19. Profiled with immunoSEQ multiplex PCR; TCRdb holds only in-frame clones, not every one. Among approximately 5,900 clones listed, approximately 80% were seen once. Material for sequencing was peripheral blood. Source of these receptors: a human donor with active COVID-19. The donor label of this sample is uncertain. Both conserved end residues are part of each CDR3. The order of the fields is D gene, J gene, clone size, V gene, CDR3 protein, CDR3 DNA. A D gene is named only where the DNA matches it firmly. The listing skips clone size in some rows; elsewhere it reads once, few, many or a size class.

NA | TRBJ2-7 | NA | TRBV10-1 | CASSEGRGGEQYF | TGCGCCAGCAGTGAAGGCAGGGGTGGCGAGCAGTACTTC
TRBD2 | TRBJ2-3 | NA | TRBV9 | CASSVGSGGAVNTQYF | TGTGCCAGCAGCGTCGGGAGCGGGGGGGCCGTGAATACGCAGTATTTT
NA | TRBJ2-3 | NA | TRBV13 | CASSLLRGPDTQYF | TGTGCCAGCAGCTTATTGCGGGGGCCAGATACGCAGTATTTT
NA | TRBJ1-5 | few | TRBV2 | CASSPPEGNQPQHF | TGTGCCAGCAGTCCGCCGGAGGGCAATCAGCCCCAGCATTTT
TRBD2 | TRBJ2-1 | NA | TRBV18 | CASSPQRASGGNEQFF | TGTGCCAGCTCACCTCAAAGGGCTAGCGGCGGGAATGAGCAGTTCTTC
TRBD1 | TRBJ1-5 | once | TRBV9 | CASSVGQGRGQPQHF | TGTGCCAGCAGCGTAGGACAGGGAAGGGGTCAGCCCCAGCATTTT
NA | TRBJ2-1 | few | TRBV7-8 | CASSSPLEQFF | TGTGCCAGCAGCTCCCCCTTGGAGCAGTTCTTC
TRBD2 | TRBJ2-1 | NA | TRBV24-1 | CATQRGTPLYNEQFF | TGTGCAACTCAGCGGGGGACCCCCTTATACAATGAGCAGTTCTTC
NA | TRBJ2-7 | NA | TRBV7-7 | CASSLVPTGGRPEKQYF | TGTGCTAGCAGCTTAGTACCGACGGGGGGCCGTCCTGAAAAGCAGTACTTC
TRBD1 | TRBJ1-2 | NA | TRBV7-2 | CASSPRDRVLYGYTF | TGTGCCAGCAGCCCCCGGGACAGGGTCCTCTATGGCTACACCTTC
NA | TRBJ1-2 | NA | TRBV28 | CASSLSRVNYGYTF | TGTGCCAGCAGTTTATCGAGGGTTAACTATGGCTACACCTTC
TRBD1 | TRBJ1-2 | NA | TRBV6-5 | CASSSRTGMGYGYTF | TGTGCCAGCAGTTCTCGGACAGGAATGGGCTATGGCTACACCTTC
NA | TRBJ2-3 | NA | TRBV7-6 | CASSPFYTQYF | TGTGCCAGCAGCCCCTTTTATACGCAGTATTTT
TRBD2 | TRBJ2-3 | NA | TRBV7-3 | CASSLAGGSTDTQYF | TGTGCCAGCAGCCTAGCGGGAGGGTCTACAGATACGCAGTATTTT
TRBD2 | TRBJ2-3 | NA | TRBV7-2 | CASSLELAGGTDTQYF | TGTGCCAGCAGCTTAGAACTAGCGGGGGGAACAGATACGCAGTATTTT
TRBD2 | TRBJ2-1 | NA | TRBV3-1/TRBV3-2 | CASSHPGASEERESYNEQFF | TGTGCCAGCAGTCACCCCGGGGCTTCGGAAGAGCGGGAGTCCTACAATGAGCAGTTCTTC
TRBD2 | TRBJ2-7 | once | TRBV19 | CASSGGRGGFSYEQYF | TGTGCCAGTAGTGGAGGACGGGGGGGATTCTCCTACGAGCAGTACTTC
TRBD2 | TRBJ2-7 | NA | TRBV30 | CAWSVPRGGFAYEQYF | TGTGCCTGGAGTGTACCCCGGGGGGGGTTCGCCTACGAGCAGTACTTC
TRBD1 | TRBJ2-4 | NA | TRBV27 | CASSRPQGEKAKNIQYF | TGTGCCAGCAGTCGACCACAGGGGGAGAAGGCCAAAAACATTCAGTACTTC
NA | TRBJ2-7 | NA | TRBV13 | CASSLNAGNEQYF | TGTGCCAGCAGCTTAAATGCGGGGAACGAGCAGTACTTC
NA | TRBJ1-5 | few | TRBV7-8 | CASSLGAAQPQHF | TGTGCCAGCAGCTTAGGCGCCGCTCAGCCCCAGCATTTT
NA | TRBJ1-5 | NA | TRBV5-6 | CASSLATTGMPQHF | TGTGCCAGCAGCTTGGCAACCACAGGGATGCCCCAGCATTTT
TRBD1 | TRBJ1-5 | few | TRBV5-6 | CASSLAQGGQPQHF | TGTGCCAGCAGCTTGGCGCAGGGGGGTCAGCCCCAGCATTTT
NA | TRBJ2-5 | NA | TRBV4-2 | CASSPLGRKETQYF | TGTGCCAGCAGCCCCCTAGGGAGAAAAGAGACCCAGTACTTC
TRBD1 | TRBJ2-1 | NA | TRBV9 | CASSATGWTGNEQFF | TGTGCCAGCAGCGCTACGGGGTGGACAGGCAATGAGCAGTTCTTC
TRBD1 | TRBJ2-1 | NA | TRBV5-1 | CASSSGGFSYNEQFF | TGCGCCAGCAGCTCAGGGGGCTTTTCCTACAATGAGCAGTTCTTC
TRBD1 | TRBJ1-2 | NA | TRBV5-4 | CASSLGTGWGLDYGYTF | TGTGCCAGCAGCTTAGGGACAGGGTGGGGGTTGGACTATGGCTACACCTTC
TRBD1 | TRBJ2-3 | once | TRBV19 | CASSALTGQAADTQYF | TGTGCCAGTAGTGCTCTCACGGGACAGGCCGCAGATACGCAGTATTTT
TRBD1 | TRBJ1-1 | NA | TRBV6-5 | CASSYSPTGGATEAFF | TGTGCCAGCAGTTACTCGCCAACAGGGGGGGCCACTGAAGCTTTCTTT
NA | TRBJ2-7 | NA | TRBV6-5 | CASSYGGSYEQYF | TGTGCCAGCAGTTACGGCGGCTCCTACGAGCAGTACTTC
TRBD1 | TRBJ2-5 | NA | TRBV4-3 | CASSQDPAGGFWETQYF | TGCGCCAGCAGCCAAGATCCAGCAGGGGGCTTCTGGGAGACCCAGTACTTC
NA | TRBJ2-3 | NA | TRBV2 | CASSVGDTQYF | TGTGCCAGCAGTGTCGGAGATACGCAGTATTTT
TRBD1 | TRBJ1-6 | NA | TRBV3-1/TRBV3-2 | CASSQVQGNSPLHF | TGTGCCAGCAGCCAAGTACAGGGGAATTCACCCCTCCACTTT
NA | TRBJ1-2 | few | TRBV3-1/TRBV3-2 | CASSQVDVGYTF | TGTGCCAGCAGCCAGGTAGATGTAGGCTACACCTTC
TRBD2 | TRBJ2-3 | once | TRBV7-3 | CASSRAGGSTDTQYF | TGTGCCAGCAGCCGAGCGGGAGGCTCCACAGATACGCAGTATTTT
NA | TRBJ1-5 | NA | TRBV5-8 | CASSPHNQPQHF | TGTGCCAGCTCTCCACACAATCAGCCCCAGCATTTT
NA | TRBJ2-1 | NA | TRBV29-1 | CSVGRLSQFF | TGCAGCGTTGGGAGACTCTCGCAGTTCTTC
NA | TRBJ2-6 | NA | TRBV6-6 | CASLRANVLTF | TGTGCCAGCCTCCGGGCCAACGTCCTGACTTTC
NA | TRBJ1-1 | NA | TRBV9 | CASSPGIWGRTEAFF | TGTGCCAGCAGCCCCGGCATTTGGGGGCGGACTGAAGCTTTCTTT
NA | TRBJ2-5 | NA | TRBV5-1 | CASSVSGEETQYF | TGCGCCAGCAGCGTATCCGGGGAAGAGACCCAGTACTTC
TRBD1 | TRBJ1-3 | NA | TRBV7-9 | CASSLNDRVTNTIYF | TGTGCCAGCAGCTTAAACGACAGGGTGACAAACACCATATATTTT